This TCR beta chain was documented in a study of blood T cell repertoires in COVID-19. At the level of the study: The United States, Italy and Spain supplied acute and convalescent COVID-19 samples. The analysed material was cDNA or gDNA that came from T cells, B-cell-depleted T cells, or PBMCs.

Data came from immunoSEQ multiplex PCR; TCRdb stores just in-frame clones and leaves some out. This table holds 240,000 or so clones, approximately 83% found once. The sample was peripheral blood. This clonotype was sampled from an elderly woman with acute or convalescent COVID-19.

CDR3 DNA: TGTGCCAGCAGCTGGAGGACCGGGACAGGGAGCACCGGGGAGCTGTTTTTT. Translated: CASSWRTGTGSTGELFF. This chain connects TRBV7-9 to TRBJ2-2, with 9 bases matching TRBD1. V dropped 4 bases and J dropped 4; count of bases not matched to a gene: 10. The CDR3 totals 17 residues. CDR1 is SEHNR and CDR2 is FQNEAQ in the germline V gene (reference sequence).